This TCR beta chain was observed in a study of cytomegalovirus exposure and HLA in healthy donors. Findings and limits, study-wide: Across donors, most TCRs were seen rarely, yet some public ones were widespread.

The PCR had 60 Vbeta and 13 Jbeta primers. Clones were sequenced by immunoSEQ multiplex PCR, and TCRdb holds only the in-frame ones, with some missing. The data show 150,000 to 200,000 clones, around 79% seen once. In regard to this clone: Its specificity is not known.

The receptor was derived from a middle-aged woman in good health and CMV-seronegative. The sequenced sample consisted of PBMCs.

Written as DNA, the CDR3 is TGTGCCAGCAGCTTGGGGCTAGCGGACCTCTCCTACAATGAGCAGTTCTTC. This gives the protein CASSLGLADLSYNEQFF. V gene TRBV5-7 combines with J gene TRBJ2-1; 7 bases are shared with TRBD2. TRBV5-7 counts as an open reading frame of uncertain function. The ends lost 0 bases at V and 0 bases at J; junction bases unmatched: 6. The CDR3 is made up of 17 amino acids.